The 2 T cell receptor beta chains given below trace back to one sample, sequenced in a study of identical twins. TCRdb itself ran the 5' RACE reads through MiXCR, one entry per CDR3 protein. The table records 450,000 to 650,000 distinct CDR3 sequences, roughly 9.9% of them present only once. The same sample was also studied in work on yellow fever vaccine responses in identical twins.

The sequencing sample was made of PBMCs. All receptors come from a woman between 18 and 29 years old in good health.

This clonotype was counted at least ten times. The chain carries TRBV5-1 and TRBJ1-1; D possibly corresponds to TRBD1 (6 bases). The V gene lost 1 base and the J gene lost 6 bases, with 13 bases spanning the gap. The CDR3 length is 14 residues. CDR1 is SGHRS, CDR2 YFSETQ, per germline. CDR3 sequence reads: CASSLTGSRAEAFF. In DNA form, the CDR3 reads TGCGCCAGCAGCTTGACAGGGTCGAGGGCTGAAGCTTTCTTT.

The chain couples TRBV6-1 to TRBJ1-4; D possibly corresponds to TRBD1 (6 bases). Per the germline V gene, CDR1 is MNHNS and CDR2 is SASEGT. The CDR3 loop spans 14 amino acids. The germline V and J ends were trimmed by 5 bases and 7 bases, with 14 bases remaining between them. DNA for the CDR3: TGTGCCAGCAGTCCCCAGGGGCAGAGTGAAAAACTGTTTTTT. It specifies CASSPQGQSEKLFF.